The 19 T cell receptor beta chains below all came from one sample that was sequenced in a study of shared clonotypes between healthy human individuals. Sequencing used immunoSEQ multiplex PCR; TCRdb keeps in-frame clones, though not all of them. The profile covers 450,000 to 700,000 clones, with over 95% appearing a single time and 0.095% to 0.12% taken by the ten largest. Positively selected for CCR7, the CD45RO-negative cells used as naive CD8 cells excluded terminally differentiated effector memory CD45RA+ cells. Sequencing used naive CD8+ T cells sorted from blood. Receptor source: a woman aged 30 to 39 in good health.

J is TRBJ1-1 and V is TRBV5-1, with 9 bases matching TRBD1. CDR1 SGHRS and CDR2 YFSETQ come from the germline V gene. The CDR3 has 15 residues. Trimming removed 0 bases from V and 8 bases from J; junction bases left unmatched: 8. CDR3 nucleotide sequence: TGCGCCAGCAGCTTGGCGGGACAGGGTGGGTACGAAGCTTTCTTT. Translated, it gives CASSLAGQGGYEAFF.

The DNA for the CDR3 is TGTGCCAGCACCCCCAGTGACAATGAGCAGTTCTTC. This translates into CASTPSDNEQFF. The rearrangement joins TRBV11-2 to TRBJ2-1; D gene ambiguous. The CDR3 consists of 12 residues. CDR1 SGHAT and CDR2 FQNNGV come from the germline V gene. Trimming took 7 bases from V and 5 from J, leaving 9 bases between them.

Turning to this clone: The junction does not match germline at one end; this may be a read error. The CDR3 nucleotides are TGTGCTAGCAGTGAAACCGGGCCCTGGGGGCAGTTCTTC. Translation gives CASSETGPWGQFF. The J gene is TRBJ2-1, the V gene TRBV6-5, with D hard to call. The CDR3 extends over 13 amino acids. Germline V gene sequence: CDR1 MNHEY, CDR2 SVGAGI.

V gene TRBV2 combines with J gene TRBJ2-5; TRBD2 agrees at 9 bases. Per germline, CDR1 SNHLY and CDR2 FYNNEI. With V trimmed by 8 bases and J by 5 bases, 12 bases remained unmatched. CDR3 length: 15 amino acids. In DNA, the CDR3 is TGTGCCAGCGCAAACTCAGCGGGAGGCGAGGAGACCCAGTACTTC. It encodes CASANSAGGEETQYF.

The chain joins TRBV27 to TRBJ2-1; TRBD2 matches 12 bases. This CDR3 contains 14 residues. Germline loops: CDR1 MNHEY, CDR2 SMNVEV (reference sequence). The ends lost 3 bases at V and 9 bases at J; junction bases unmatched: 3. CDR3: CASSLASGRGEQFF. The CDR3 DNA reads as TGTGCCAGCAGTTTGGCTAGCGGGAGGGGTGAGCAGTTCTTC.

This rearrangement joins TRBV27 to TRBJ2-3; the D gene is possibly TRBD2 (5 bases). V was pared by 7 bases and J by 4 bases, with 24 bases between. In germline, CDR1 is MNHEY, CDR2 SMNVEV (reference sequence). This CDR3 has 17 amino acids. The CDR3 is CASTNFGELASPDTQYF. CDR3 DNA: TGTGCCAGCACGAACTTCGGGGAGCTAGCTTCCCCAGATACGCAGTATTTT.

This clone occurred once. One end of the junction varies from germline; a read error may be responsible. The genes are TRBV7-9 and TRBJ2-2; no clear D gene. The CDR3 sequence is 11 residues long. CDR1 and CDR2 (germline): SEHNR, FQNEAQ (reference sequence). The DNA of the CDR3 is TGTGCCAGCACCTACACGGGGGAGCTGTTTTTT. It codes for CASTYTGELFF.

This rearrangement joins TRBV5-4 to TRBJ1-1; D might be TRBD1 (6 bases). V was shortened by 3 bases and J by 5 bases, with 14 bases between the two germline ends. The CDR3 is made up of 14 amino acids. Germline CDR1 and CDR2: SGHNT and YYREEE (reference sequence). CDR3 sequence reads: CASSSRGGGTEAFF. Here the CDR3 DNA reads TGTGCCAGCAGCTCGAGAGGGGGTGGTACTGAAGCTTTCTTT.

This chain joins TRBV2 and TRBJ2-7; TRBD2 aligns across 10 bases. Trimming took 6 bases from V and 3 from J; bases not matched to a gene: 8. The CDR3 length is 15 residues. In germline, CDR1 is SNHLY, CDR2 FYNNEI. Here the CDR3 reads CASRRPGLAHYEQYF. The CDR3, as DNA: TGTGCCAGCAGACGTCCGGGACTAGCGCACTACGAGCAGTACTTC.

J is TRBJ1-1 and V is TRBV19; 7 nucleotides line up with TRBD1. The CDR3 has 15 residues. Germline assignment: CDR1 LNHDA and CDR2 SQIVND (reference sequence). Trimming at V came to 5 bases and at J to 0 bases, leaving 6 bases not matched to a gene. The CDR3 sequence: CASSSRTGMNTEAFF. In DNA, the CDR3 is TGTGCCAGTAGTTCCAGGACAGGTATGAACACTGAAGCTTTCTTT.

The genes are TRBV7-9 and TRBJ1-2; D is unresolved. The CDR3 is made up of 15 amino acids. The ends were cut back, 2 bases at V and 4 bases at J, with 14 bases in the middle. The germline gives CDR1 SEHNR, CDR2 FQNEAQ (reference sequence). The CDR3 coding sequence is TGTGCCAGCAGCTTAATTAGTTCAGGCTCCTATGGCTACACCTTC. Translation: CASSLISSGSYGYTF.

This chain uses TRBV5-1 with TRBJ2-3; the D is unclear. Germline assignment: CDR1 SGHRS and CDR2 YFSETQ. V was pared by 3 bases and J by 1 base, with 6 bases between. The CDR3 consists of 13 residues. The CDR3 loop is CASSSGRTDTQYF. Here the CDR3 DNA reads TGCGCCAGCAGCTCTGGGCGCACAGATACGCAGTATTTT.

This chain joins TRBV28 and TRBJ2-7, with D possibly being TRBD2 (6 bases). The V and J ends lost 4 bases and 4 bases respectively, with 20 bases between them. Germline CDR1 reads MDHEN; CDR2 reads SYDVKM. CDR3 length: 16 amino acids. This CDR3 is CASSSPPTSIHYEQYF. The CDR3 DNA reads as TGTGCCAGCAGTTCACCCCCGACTAGTATTCATTACGAGCAGTACTTC.

The chain recombines TRBV4-1 with TRBJ1-4; D is possibly TRBD1 (6 bases). The CDR3 is 16 amino acids. CDR1 MGHRA and CDR2 YSYEKL come from the germline V gene. Trimming removed 0 bases at V and 4 bases at J, with 12 bases between. The CDR3 loop reads CASSQDFGQFNEKLFF. DNA for the CDR3: TGCGCCAGCAGCCAAGATTTTGGACAGTTTAATGAAAAACTGTTTTTT.

The rearrangement joins TRBV27 to TRBJ2-3; D perhaps matches TRBD2 (5 bases). This CDR3 spans 13 amino acids. V was pared by 5 bases and J by 7 bases, with 13 bases between. Germline CDR1 MNHEY, CDR2 SMNVEV (reference sequence). This CDR3 is CASSAPGLHTQYF. CDR3 coding DNA: TGTGCCAGCAGTGCACCGGGATTGCATACGCAGTATTTT.

The chain is built from TRBV6-1 and TRBJ1-2; D uncertain. Trimming removed 2 bases from V and 2 bases from J, with 0 bases in between. Germline V CDR1 and CDR2: MNHNS, SASEGT. This CDR3 is 11 amino acids long. The CDR3 here is CASSENYGYTF. Written as DNA, the CDR3 is TGTGCCAGCAGTGAAAACTATGGCTACACCTTC.

This clone was recorded only once. The rearrangement links TRBV27 to TRBJ2-7, with 10 bases fitting TRBD1. Germline CDR1 and CDR2: MNHEY and SMNVEV (reference sequence). This CDR3 contains 14 residues. After removal of 6 bases from V and 4 bases from J, the junction contained 6 bases not matched to a gene. This CDR3 is CASRPRQGAYEQYF. CDR3 coding DNA: TGTGCCAGCAGACCGCGACAGGGGGCTTACGAGCAGTACTTC.

As for this clone: Other nucleotide sequences in the sample specify the same CDR3. V is TRBV5-4 and J is TRBJ2-2, with D possibly being TRBD2 (6 bases). Germline CDR1 SGHNT, CDR2 YYREEE (reference sequence). Between the trimmed V and J ends, which lost 4 bases and 4 bases, there was a span of 8 bases. The CDR3 has 13 residues. CDR3 in amino acids: CASSLEGTGELFF. CDR3 DNA: TGTGCCAGCAGCCTGGAGGGCACCGGGGAGCTGTTTTTT. Complete variable domain (other parts from reference TRBV5-4 and TRBJ2-2): ETGVTQSPTHLIKTRGQQVTLRCSSQSGHNTVSWYQQALGQGPQFIFQYYREEENGRGNFPPRFSGLQFPNYSSELNVNALELDDSALYLCASSLEGTGELFFGEGSRLTVL.

Notes on this clone: The same CDR3 can be traced to other DNA sequences in this sample. The chain joins TRBV4-1 to TRBJ2-1; D possibly corresponds to TRBD2 (6 bases). The germline CDR1 and CDR2 sequences are MGHRA and YSYEKL. The CDR3 runs 14 residues. The V end lost 1 base, the J end lost 6 bases, and 10 bases lay between the germline ends. The CDR3 loop reads CASSQGELANEQFF. In nucleotides, the CDR3 is TGCGCCAGCAGCCAAGGGGAACTAGCCAATGAGCAGTTCTTC.